This is a list of T cell receptor beta chains from one sample in a study of blood T cell repertoires in COVID-19. Produced via immunoSEQ multiplex PCR; TCRdb's table is partial and in-frame only. This table holds approximately 75,000 clones, over 75% found once. Sequencing was performed on peripheral blood. These receptor sequences come from a man aged 50 to 59 with acute or convalescent COVID-19. CDR3s include the opening cysteine and the closing phenylalanine or tryptophan. A D gene is named only where the DNA matches it firmly. Some rows have no size entry. The others give once, few or many, or a class for an expanded clone.

j_call v_call cdr3_length clone_size d_call cdr3_nt cdr3_aa
TRBJ1-3 TRBV5-6 14 . . TGTGCCAGCCTCCCCGGGAACTCTGGAAACACCATATATTTT CASLPGNSGNTIYF
TRBJ1-4 TRBV16 15 . TRBD1 TGTGCCAGCAGCCTCAGGGGGGACTCTAATGAAAAACTGTTTTTT CASSLRGDSNEKLFF
TRBJ2-7 TRBV10-3 14 . . TGTGCCATCAGTGAGAATATCAGTGGCTACGAGCAGTACTTC CAISENISGYEQYF
TRBJ1-5 TRBV15 15 . TRBD1 TGTGCCACCAGCAGAGAAGAGACAGGGTTGGAGCCCCAGCATTTT CATSREETGLEPQHF
TRBJ2-1 TRBV4-1 20 . TRBD2 TGCGCCAGCAGCCAACGGTGGACTAGCGGGGGAGCTACCGGATTAAATGAGCAGTTCTTC CASSQRWTSGGATGLNEQFF
TRBJ1-3 TRBV15 17 . TRBD1 TGTGCCACCAGCAGAGTCTCACGGGGACAGGCTGGAAACACCATATATTTT CATSRVSRGQAGNTIYF
TRBJ1-5 TRBV4-1 15 . . TGCGCCAGCAGCCTTACGGGACAAAGCAATCAGCCCCAGCATTTT CASSLTGQSNQPQHF
TRBJ2-3 TRBV29-1 13 . . TGCAGCGTTGAACACACCAACACAGATACGCAGTATTTT CSVEHTNTDTQYF
TRBJ2-3 TRBV15 14 . . TGTGCCACCAGCAGAGAGGGCAGCACAGATACGCAGTATTTT CATSREGSTDTQYF
TRBJ1-4 TRBV5-6 15 . TRBD1 TGTGCCAGCAGCTGGGGGGGACAGGGTGGTGAAAAACTGTTTTTT CASSWGGQGGEKLFF
TRBJ2-2 TRBV3-1/TRBV3-2 16 . TRBD1 TGTGCCAGCAGCCTCTGGACAGGGGGCGACACCGGGGAGCTGTTTTTT CASSLWTGGDTGELFF
TRBJ2-1 TRBV9 16 . . TGTGCCAGCAGCGTGAGGTCGGGGGGCTCTAGGGATGAGCAGTTCTTC CASSVRSGGSRDEQFF
TRBJ1-3 TRBV19 15 . . TGTGCCAGTAGTCCAACGGGACTTCCAAGAAACACCATATATTTT CASSPTGLPRNTIYF
TRBJ1-2 TRBV6-5 14 . . TGTGCCAGCCTCCCGGAGTGGCGAAACTATGGCTACACCTTC CASLPEWRNYGYTF
TRBJ1-2 TRBV11-2 17 . TRBD1 TGTGCCAGCAGCTTAGCGGTCGGGACAGGGGTGGGCTATGGCTACACCTTC CASSLAVGTGVGYGYTF
TRBJ2-5 TRBV5-1 15 . TRBD1 TGCGCCAGCAGCAGGACAGGGGGCGCCCAAGAGACCCAGTACTTC CASSRTGGAQETQYF
TRBJ2-3 TRBV10-3 14 . . TGTGCCATCAGTGAGGGGGGCGCAACAGATACGCAGTATTTT CAISEGGATDTQYF
TRBJ1-5 TRBV5-5 14 once . TGTGCCAGCAGCTTGGGAGTCCCCAATCAGCCCCAGCATTTT CASSLGVPNQPQHF
TRBJ2-1 TRBV27 13 once . TGTGCCAGCAGTTTGAACAGCCCTCTGCGGCAGTTCTTC CASSLNSPLRQFF
TRBJ2-7 TRBV5-8 14 . TRBD1 TGTGCCAGCAGCGCCACAGGGGCGAGATACGAGCAGTACTTC CASSATGARYEQYF
TRBJ1-5 TRBV5-1 13 few . TGCGCCAGCAGCATTTCAGGGAGGCAGCCCCAGCATTTT CASSISGRQPQHF
TRBJ2-7 TRBV5-1 17 . TRBD1 TGCGCCAGCAGCCAGACCGACAGGGGGCCCAACTCCTACGAGCAGTACTTC CASSQTDRGPNSYEQYF
TRBJ2-3 TRBV6-5 16 . . TGTGCCAGCAGTTACTCGAACGGAGCCGGCGCAGATACGCAGTATTTT CASSYSNGAGADTQYF
TRBJ1-6 TRBV19 15 . . TGTGCCAGTAGTATAGGGCAGGCGCCTAATTCACCCCTCCACTTT CASSIGQAPNSPLHF
TRBJ1-6 TRBV7-9 15 . TRBD1 TGTGCCAGCAGCTCGGGACAGAGCTATAATTCACCCCTCCACTTT CASSSGQSYNSPLHF
TRBJ1-5 TRBV20-1 15 . TRBD1 TGCAGTGCTAGTCGGCCAGGGGGCTTGGGTCAGCCCCAGCATTTT CSASRPGGLGQPQHF
TRBJ1-4 TRBV19 14 . TRBD1 TGTGCCAGTAAGAGGGACAGGGCTCAAGAAAAACTGTTTTTT CASKRDRAQEKLFF
TRBJ2-1 TRBV9 15 . . TGTGCCAGCAGTGAACAGGGTAGCTCCTACAATGAGCAGTTCTTC CASSEQGSSYNEQFF